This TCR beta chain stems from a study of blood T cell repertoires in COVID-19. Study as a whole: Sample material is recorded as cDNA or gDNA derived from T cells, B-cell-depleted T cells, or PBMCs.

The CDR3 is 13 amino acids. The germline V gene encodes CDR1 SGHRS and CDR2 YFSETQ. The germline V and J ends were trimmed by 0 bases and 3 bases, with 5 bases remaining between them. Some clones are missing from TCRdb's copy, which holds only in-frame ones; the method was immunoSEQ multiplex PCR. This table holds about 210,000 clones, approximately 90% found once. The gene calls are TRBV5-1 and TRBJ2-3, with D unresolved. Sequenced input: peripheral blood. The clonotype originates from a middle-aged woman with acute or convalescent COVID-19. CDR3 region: CASSLVVTDTQYF. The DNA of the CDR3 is TGCGCCAGCAGCTTGGTAGTTACAGATACGCAGTATTTT. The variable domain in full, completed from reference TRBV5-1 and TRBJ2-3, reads KAGVTQTPRYLIKTRGQQVTLSCSPISGHRSVSWYQQTPGQGLQFLFEYFSETQRNKGNFPGRFSGRQFSNSRSEMNVSTLELGDSALYLCASSLVVTDTQYFGPGTRLTVL.